This T cell receptor (beta chain) was identified during a study of blood T cell repertoires in COVID-19. Study-wide background: COVID-19 samples from acute and convalescent phases originated in the United States, Italy and Spain. Nucleic acid was either cDNA or gDNA, and it came from T cells, B-cell-depleted T cells, or PBMCs.

Germline values: CDR1 LGHDT, CDR2 YNNKEL (reference sequence). The CDR3 runs to 15 residues. Trimming removed 1 base from V and 9 bases from J; junction bases left unmatched: 5. Per the authors' pipeline: Quantification of nucleated cells was approximated via reference gene primer amplification. Profiling relied on immunoSEQ multiplex PCR, and the TCRdb table lists in-frame clones only, not all of them. V, J and clone size are taken as reported in that table, and D and trimming were inferred from the DNA itself. This sample carries 100,000 or so clones, around 79% of them seen once, and the ten largest clones take 24%.

The specimen sequenced was peripheral blood. This sequence joins TRBV3-1 (or the pseudogene TRBV3-2) and TRBJ1-6, with TRBD1 matching over 8 bases. This receptor was obtained from a human donor in a cohort sampled during active COVID-19. Here the CDR3 reads CASSQGQGASSPLHF. The DNA of the CDR3 is TGTGCCAGCAGCCAAGGTCAGGGGGCAAGTTCACCCCTCCACTTT.